The present T cell receptor beta chain was sequenced within a study of cytomegalovirus exposure and HLA in healthy donors. Comment on this clone: What it recognizes is unknown.

The PCR was carried out with 60 Vbeta primers and 13 Jbeta primers. Libraries were prepared by immunoSEQ multiplex PCR; TCRdb keeps only in-frame clonotypes and omits some of them. The sample yields roughly 120,000 clones, around 70% seen once. With 3 bases clipped from V and 10 bases from J, the junction kept 2 bases outside the gene matches. CDR1 SEHNR and CDR2 FQNEAQ come from the germline V gene (reference sequence). The CDR3 runs to 12 residues. Healthy bone marrow donors made up the donor group. Study-wide results and limits: Later, an analysis found that common viral pathogens appeared to be linked with several of the most significant clusters.

The origin of this receptor is a man younger than 40 in good health and CMV-seropositive. This chain connects TRBV7-9 to TRBJ2-1, with TRBD2 matching over 8 bases. Input material: PBMCs. DNA for the CDR3: TGTGCCAGCAGCTTGGCGGGAGGAGAGCAGTTCTTC. It codes for CASSLAGGEQFF.